A single sample is the source of the 32 T cell receptor beta chains below, sequenced in a study of identical twins. TCRdb itself ran the 5' RACE reads through MiXCR, one entry per CDR3 protein. The sample records approximately 210,000 distinct CDR3 sequences, roughly 9.4% being singletons. The sample taken for sequencing was memory (CD45RO+) T cells sorted from blood. These TCRs come from a young woman in good health.

This clonotype showed up just a few times. The chain recombines TRBV7-8 with TRBJ2-2; no definite D call. V was cut by 2 bases and J by 5 bases, with 9 bases left in between. The CDR3 length is 14 residues. Per the germline V gene, CDR1 is SGHVS and CDR2 is FQNEAQ. The CDR3 DNA reads TGTGCCAGCAGCTTACGATATGAGACCGGGGAGCTGTTTTTT. The encoded protein is CASSLRYETGELFF.

Many counts were recorded for this clonotype. This rearrangement joins TRBV7-9 to TRBJ2-2; no clear D gene. The V gene lost 4 bases and the J gene lost 2 bases, with 5 bases spanning the gap. CDR1 is SEHNR and CDR2 is FQNEAQ in the germline V gene (reference sequence). The CDR3 spans 13 residues. DNA of the CDR3: TGTGCCAGCAGCTATCACAACACCGGGGAGCTGTTTTTT. Translating gives CASSYHNTGELFF.

The J gene is TRBJ2-1, the V gene TRBV20-1, with a weak D call TRBD2 (6 bases). Germline lookup yields CDR1 DFQATT and CDR2 SNEGSKA (reference sequence). This CDR3 region has 15 residues. V gave up 0 bases and J gave up 2 bases, with 11 bases separating them. CDR3 in amino acids: CSARERVAAYNEQFF. In nucleotides, the CDR3 is TGCAGTGCTAGAGAACGGGTAGCGGCCTACAATGAGCAGTTCTTC.

This sequence joins TRBV3-1 and TRBJ1-1, with D unclear. Germline lookup yields CDR1 LGHDT and CDR2 YNNKEL (reference sequence). Trimming pared 4 bases from V and 1 base from J, leaving 7 bases between. The length of the CDR3 is 13 residues. The CDR3 region is CASSLAENTEAFF. In DNA, the CDR3 is TGTGCCAGCAGCCTAGCGGAGAACACTGAAGCTTTCTTT.

This clonotype was picked up many times. The chain uses TRBV7-2 and TRBJ2-7; D gene uncertain. The length of the CDR3 is 14 residues. CDR1 is SGHTA, CDR2 FQGNSA, per germline. V was pared by 6 bases and J by 0 bases, with 12 bases between. The CDR3: CASSSQTHSYEQYF. The DNA of the CDR3 is TGTGCCAGCAGTTCACAGACTCACTCCTACGAGCAGTACTTC.

V gene TRBV24-1 combines with J gene TRBJ2-6, with D tentatively TRBD1 (5 bases). V was trimmed by 12 bases and J by 0 bases, leaving 14 bases between them. The CDR3 is 15 residues long. Germline assignment: CDR1 KGHDR and CDR2 SFDVKD. In DNA form, the CDR3 reads TGTGCCGTCAGCTCAGGGTTCTCTGGGGCCAACGTCCTGACTTTC. Its protein is CAVSSGFSGANVLTF.

In its sample, this clonotype was seen a few times. The chain joins TRBV6-1 to TRBJ2-7; 10 positions match TRBD1. In germline, CDR1 is MNHNS, CDR2 SASEGT. This CDR3 region has 15 residues. The V segment lost 3 bases and the J segment 4 bases; nucleotides outside the gene matches: 6. CDR3 residues: CASSEAGTGVYEQYF. The CDR3 coding sequence is TGTGCCAGCAGTGAGGCCGGGACAGGGGTTTACGAGCAGTACTTC.

The sample holds many counts of this clonotype. The chain joins TRBV12-3 or TRBV12-4 to TRBJ2-5, with 7 nucleotides matching TRBD1. V was pared by 6 bases and J by 2 bases, with 3 bases of the junction left unmatched. This CDR3 comprises 13 residues. This CDR3 reads CASSLGQQETQYF. The DNA of the CDR3 is TGTGCCAGCAGCCTGGGACAGCAAGAGACCCAGTACTTC.

This clonotype has only a few counts. The chain carries TRBV14 and TRBJ2-7; 10 bases line up with TRBD2. CDR1 is SGHDN and CDR2 is FVKESK in the germline V gene. This CDR3 has 15 amino acids. With V trimmed by 5 bases and J by 0 bases, 4 bases remained unmatched. The CDR3 DNA follows: TGTGCCAGCAGCGCTCGGACTAGCGGCTCCTACGAGCAGTACTTC. Translating gives CASSARTSGSYEQYF.

This clonotype was detected a few times. This chain links TRBV28 with TRBJ2-1; tentative D call: TRBD2 (5 bases). Deletions cut 6 bases from V and 3 bases from J, with 18 bases between. CDR3 length equals 16 residues. The germline V gene has CDR1 MDHEN and CDR2 SYDVKM. The CDR3 DNA reads as TGTGCCAGCAGAACCAGCGCGGGTTCCCTCTACAATGAGCAGTTCTTC. It codes for CASRTSAGSLYNEQFF.

This clonotype was counted at least ten times. The rearrangement uses TRBV12-3 or TRBV12-4 and TRBJ2-1; a weak D match, TRBD2 (5 bases). V lost 3 bases, J lost 4 bases, and 10 bases lay in between. This CDR3 is built from 14 residues. CDR3 sequence reads: CASSFLGGYNEQFF. For the CDR3, the DNA is TGTGCCAGCAGTTTCTTAGGAGGATACAATGAGCAGTTCTTC.

This clonotype was picked up a small number of times. The chain combines TRBV18 with TRBJ2-3; maybe TRBD1 (5 bases). CDR3 length: 16 residues. Germline loops: CDR1 KGHSH, CDR2 LQKENI. V lost 0 bases and J lost 1, with 11 bases in between. CDR3: CASSPPELGGTDTQYF. CDR3 sequence (DNA): TGTGCCAGCTCACCACCGGAGCTAGGGGGCACAGATACGCAGTATTTT. The full variable domain, its missing parts supplied by reference TRBV18 and TRBJ2-3, is NAGVMQNPRHLVRRRGQEARLRCSPMKGHSHVYWYRQLPEEGLKFMVYLQKENIIDESGMPKERFSAEFPKEGPSILRIQQVVRGDSAAYFCASSPPELGGTDTQYFGPGTRLTVL.

This clonotype is medium-sized. The chain joins TRBV3-1 to TRBJ2-6; 9 bases match TRBD2. Germline-derived CDR1 and CDR2 are LGHDT and YNNKEL (reference sequence). The length of the CDR3 is 17 residues. J gave up 0 bases and V 4 bases, and 4 bases lay outside the gene matches. CDR3 bases: TGTGCCAGCAGCCCCGGGACTAGCAGCTCTGGGGCCAACGTCCTGACTTTC. As protein: CASSPGTSSSGANVLTF.

This clonotype was seen a handful of times. The chain carries TRBV27 and TRBJ2-1; a possible D gene is TRBD1 (5 bases). The V end was cut by 3 bases, the J end by 2 bases, with 11 bases between. Germline V gene lookup returns CDR1 MNHEY and CDR2 SMNVEV (reference sequence). The CDR3 has 15 amino acids. This CDR3 reads CASSFDSFTYNEQFF. The CDR3, as DNA: TGTGCCAGCAGTTTTGACAGTTTTACCTACAATGAGCAGTTCTTC.

This clonotype appeared a few times. The genes are TRBV10-3 and TRBJ2-1, with 13 positions matching TRBD2. The CDR3 spans 14 residues. Germline V gene lookup returns CDR1 ENHRY and CDR2 SYGVKD. Germline trimming cut 5 bases from V and 8 bases from J; bases unmatched to any gene: 3. CDR3 DNA: TGTGCCATCAGTACACTAGCGGGAGGGTATGAGCAGTTCTTC. It codes for CAISTLAGGYEQFF.

This clonotype has just a few counts. The V call is TRBV20-1, the J call TRBJ1-3; D perhaps matches TRBD1 (6 bases). Germline CDR1 reads DFQATT; CDR2 reads SNEGSKA (reference sequence). The CDR3 covers 15 residues. V was clipped by 7 bases and J by 2 bases, with 18 bases between them. The CDR3 DNA reads TGCAGTGTACGCCGGACAGTTGATACTGGAAACACCATATATTTT. Amino acids: CSVRRTVDTGNTIYF.

This sequence joins TRBV7-9 and TRBJ1-4; D is possibly TRBD1 (5 bases). V was shortened by 2 bases and J by 8 bases, with 15 bases between the two germline ends. Germline CDR1 is SEHNR and CDR2 is FQNEAQ (reference sequence). The length of the CDR3 is 15 residues. Written as DNA, the CDR3 is TGTGCCAGCAGCTTAACAAGGGACCAGGCAGAAAAACTGTTTTTT. It codes for CASSLTRDQAEKLFF.

In this sample, this clonotype turned up a few times. The gene calls are TRBV10-3 and TRBJ1-2, with D unclear. Germline V gene lookup returns CDR1 ENHRY and CDR2 SYGVKD. The CDR3 consists of 13 residues. The V end was cut by 3 bases, the J end by 4 bases, with 9 bases between. The CDR3 sequence is CAISDERRYGYTF. CDR3 DNA: TGTGCCATCAGTGATGAGCGCCGCTATGGCTACACCTTC.

The chain uses TRBV6-1 and TRBJ2-7; D might be TRBD2 (5 bases). V gave up 6 bases and J gave up 4 bases, with 13 bases separating them. The CDR3 extends over 13 amino acids. Germline values: CDR1 MNHNS, CDR2 SASEGT. The CDR3 DNA reads as TGTGCCAGCAGCGCGAGGGAGATATACGAGCAGTACTTC. Translated, it gives CASSAREIYEQYF.

This clonotype was counted many times. The chain carries TRBV5-1 and TRBJ2-5, with 9 bases fitting TRBD1. The V segment lost 4 bases and the J segment 2 bases; nucleotides outside the gene matches: 9. The CDR3 spans 16 residues. The germline CDR1 and CDR2 sequences are SGHRS and YFSETQ. Here the CDR3 reads CASSLLEGQGQETQYF. The CDR3 nucleotides read TGCGCCAGCAGCCTGCTGGAGGGACAGGGACAAGAGACCCAGTACTTC.

This clonotype appeared many times. This chain connects TRBV7-9 to TRBJ2-2, with D unresolved. Trimming pared 0 bases from V and 4 bases from J, leaving 12 bases between. The CDR3 is 16 residues long. Germline V lookup: CDR1 SEHNR, CDR2 FQNEAQ (reference sequence). In nucleotides, the CDR3 is TGTGCCAGCAGCTTAGCTCCCCGTACTATCACCGGGGAGCTGTTTTTT. Translated, it gives CASSLAPRTITGELFF.

This clonotype occurred many times. CDR3 nucleotide sequence: TGCGCCAGCAGGAGGGGGCTCGACGAGCAGTACTTC. Amino acid sequence: CASRRGLDEQYF. The chain employs TRBV5-1 and TRBJ2-7, with 7 bases fitting TRBD1. This CDR3 region has 12 residues. Germline V gives CDR1 SGHRS, CDR2 YFSETQ. V shed 5 bases, J shed 5 bases, and the junction held 4 bases outside the gene matches.

This CDR3 reads CSAREGAGGYTF. The CDR3 DNA reads as TGCAGTGCTAGAGAAGGGGCGGGTGGCTACACCTTC. The gene calls are TRBV20-1 and TRBJ1-2; the D gene is possibly TRBD1 (5 bases). Germline assignment: CDR1 DFQATT and CDR2 SNEGSKA (reference sequence). The V and J ends lost 0 bases and 7 bases respectively, with 9 bases between them. The CDR3 covers 12 residues.

This clonotype has a count of ten or more. The rearrangement uses TRBV7-9 and TRBJ1-2; 9 bases agree with TRBD1. The CDR3 totals 15 residues. Germline CDR1 and CDR2: SEHNR and FQNEAQ (reference sequence). The J segment lost 7 bases and the V segment lost 5 bases, leaving 11 bases of the junction unmatched. CDR3 in DNA: TGTGCCAGCAGCGGAACTCGGACAGGGGTTGTTGGCTACACCTTC. It codes for CASSGTRTGVVGYTF.

This clonotype was observed many times. The chain couples TRBV12-3 or TRBV12-4 to TRBJ2-7; D is possibly TRBD2 (5 bases). There are 13 residues in the CDR3. V lost 4 bases to trimming and J lost 6 bases, with 13 bases between them. This chain's CDR3 is CASSSRGTGEQYF. CDR3 bases: TGTGCCAGCAGTTCACGGGGTACGGGCGAGCAGTACTTC.

This clonotype was seen only a few times. V usage is TRBV20-1 and J usage is TRBJ2-1; D is possibly TRBD1 or TRBD2 (5 bases each). Trimming shortened V by 3 bases and J by 5 bases, and 17 bases separated the two germline ends. The CDR3 is made up of 15 amino acids. Germline CDR1 and CDR2: DFQATT and SNEGSKA (reference sequence). The CDR3 coding sequence is TGCAGTGCTAGGAAATGGGGGAGTAATGACAATGAGCAGTTCTTC. The encoded protein is CSARKWGSNDNEQFF.

This clonotype was picked up a small number of times. The chain recombines TRBV5-1 with TRBJ2-2, with no clear D. The CDR3 runs to 16 residues. V lost 0 bases, J lost 1 base, and 10 bases lay in between. Germline lookup yields CDR1 SGHRS and CDR2 YFSETQ. The CDR3 protein is CASSLGPRKNTGELFF. CDR3 nucleotide sequence: TGCGCCAGCAGCTTGGGCCCTAGGAAGAACACCGGGGAGCTGTTTTTT.

In this sample, this clonotype turned up many times. CDR3 sequence (DNA): TGCGCCAGCAGTGAAGAAGGGCTAGAGACCCAGTACTTC. The encoded protein is CASSEEGLETQYF. The V gene is TRBV5-1, the J gene TRBJ2-5, with unresolved D. Germline V gives CDR1 SGHRS, CDR2 YFSETQ. The CDR3 runs 13 residues. The V and J ends lost 5 bases and 4 bases respectively, with 12 bases between them.

The gene calls are TRBV20-1 and TRBJ2-7; unclear D gene. The CDR3 contains 13 residues. Trimming cost V 2 bases and J 2 bases, with 10 bases left between them. Germline V CDR1 and CDR2: DFQATT, SNEGSKA (reference sequence). CDR3 loop: CSARKVGTYEQYF. In nucleotides, the CDR3 is TGCAGTGCTAGAAAGGTGGGAACCTACGAGCAGTACTTC.

This clonotype was seen a handful of times. This rearrangement joins TRBV2 to TRBJ2-7; 7 bases agree with TRBD1. The germline V gene encodes CDR1 SNHLY and CDR2 FYNNEI. Losses at the gene ends were 3 bases for V and 2 bases for J; bases not matched to a gene: 4. This CDR3 spans 14 amino acids. The DNA of the CDR3 is TGTGCCAGCAGTGAGGGACAGCGAACCTACGAGCAGTACTTC. Its translation: CASSEGQRTYEQYF. Filled out from reference TRBV2 and TRBJ2-7, the complete variable domain reads EPEVTQTPSHQVTQMGQEVILRCVPISNHLYFYWYRQILGQKVEFLVSFYNNEISEKSEIFDDQFSVERPDGSNFTLKIRSTKLEDSAMYFCASSEGQRTYEQYFGPGTRLTVT.

V and J are TRBV20-1 and TRBJ2-7; maybe TRBD1 (7 bases). Trimming shortened V by 6 bases and J by 6 bases, and 18 bases separated the two germline ends. The CDR3 spans 13 residues. The germline V gene has CDR1 DFQATT and CDR2 SNEGSKA (reference sequence). CDR3 DNA sequence: TGCAGTGCCACGCCAGGGGGAGGCTCCGAGCAGTACTTC. This encodes CSATPGGGSEQYF.

The V gene is TRBV29-1, the J gene TRBJ1-4; 9 bases are a match to TRBD1. V gave up 5 bases and J gave up 5 bases; unmatched junction bases: 3. From germline, CDR1 is SQVTM and CDR2 ANQGSEA. This CDR3 spans 13 amino acids. CDR3 amino acids: CSVSDRGNEKLFF. CDR3 DNA sequence: TGCAGCGTTAGCGACAGGGGGAATGAAAAACTGTTTTTT. The variable domain in full, with the rest retrieved from reference TRBV29-1 and TRBJ1-4, is SAVISQKPSRDICQRGTSLTIQCQVDSQVTMMFWYRQQPGQSLTLIATANQGSEATYESGFVIDKFPISRPNLTFSTLTVSNMSPEDSSIYLCSVSDRGNEKLFFGSGTQLSVL.